Listed here is a single T cell receptor beta chain. Its antigen is not known. The donors, healthy adults who were HIV-negative, had experienced no recent acute infections or vaccinations. The germline CDR1 and CDR2 sequences are SGHDT and YYEEEE. The CDR3 runs to 14 residues. This sample was included in a study of shared clonotypes between healthy human individuals. Whole-study results and caveats: It was expected that sequencing depth would affect clonotype sharing among donors.

Researchers ran the assay at a deep level. The assay was immunoSEQ multiplex PCR, and TCRdb's table has in-frame clones only and misses some. This table holds 450,000 to 600,000 clones, 75% to 85% found once. The receptor was derived from a woman aged 40 to 50 in good health. Some clones in this sample may be carry-over from other donors' samples. V gene TRBV5-6 combines with J gene TRBJ2-5; a weak D match, TRBD2 (6 bases). The DNA end is more similar to TRBJ2-7, so the J call may be wrong. The sample taken for sequencing was PBMCs. The CDR3 is CASSLRDGSYEQYF. In DNA form, the CDR3 reads TGTGCCAGCAGCTTGAGGGACGGGAGCTACGAGCAGTACTTC.